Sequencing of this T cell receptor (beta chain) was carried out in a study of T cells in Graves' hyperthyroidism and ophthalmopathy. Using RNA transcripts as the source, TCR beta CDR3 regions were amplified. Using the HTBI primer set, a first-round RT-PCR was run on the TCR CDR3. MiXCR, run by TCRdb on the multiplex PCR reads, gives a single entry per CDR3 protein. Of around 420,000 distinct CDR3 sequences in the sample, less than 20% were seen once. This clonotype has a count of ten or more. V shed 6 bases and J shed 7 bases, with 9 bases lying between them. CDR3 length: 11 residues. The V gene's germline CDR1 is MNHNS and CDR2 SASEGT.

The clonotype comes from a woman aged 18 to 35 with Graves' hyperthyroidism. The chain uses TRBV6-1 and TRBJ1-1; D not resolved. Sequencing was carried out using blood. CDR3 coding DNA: TGTGCCAGCAGGCGCGGATATGAAGCTTTCTTT. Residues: CASRRGYEAFF.